Given below is one T cell receptor beta chain in context. The TCRbeta library incorporated unique molecular identifiers. MiXCR, applied by TCRdb to the PCR reads, yields one record per CDR3 protein. The sample holds 300,000 to 400,000 distinct CDR3 sequences, roughly 15% seen once. This entry comes from a study of T-cell reconstitution after alpha-beta-depleted transplantation in children. Germline CDR1 is SGHDT and CDR2 is YYEEEE. V shed 4 bases and J 5 bases; nucleotides not matched to a gene: 6. This CDR3 is 14 amino acids long. The TCR sequence derives from a human donor who donated a stem cell graft to a child with Fanconi anemia. The gene calls are TRBV5-6 and TRBJ1-5, with 7 positions matching TRBD1. The source material was PBMCs, sampled from the stem cell graft. CDR3 amino acids: CASSRDRAYQPQHF. The CDR3 DNA reads as TGTGCCAGCAGCCGGGACAGAGCCTATCAGCCCCAGCATTTT.